Listed below are T cell receptor beta chains from one sample, sequenced in a study of blood T cell repertoires in COVID-19. This table comes from immunoSEQ multiplex PCR, and its TCRdb copy is limited to in-frame clones, with some not included. The data hold about 200,000 clones, with around 80% observed a single time. The sample consisted of peripheral blood. The receptors shown here come from a woman aged 70 to 79 with acute or convalescent COVID-19. CDR3s include the opening cysteine and the closing phenylalanine or tryptophan. A D gene is named only where the DNA matches it firmly. Expanded clones are given a class, and other clones once, few, many or no size at all.

D	V	J	size	CDR3	DNA
TRBD2	TRBV4-1	TRBJ2-5	.	CASSQRFAGGQETQYF	TGCGCCAGCAGCCAAAGGTTTGCGGGAGGCCAAGAGACCCAGTACTTC
TRBD1	TRBV19	TRBJ1-5	.	CASSIGTGVVLNQPQHF	TGTGCCAGTAGTATAGGGACAGGGGTCGTCCTCAATCAGCCCCAGCATTTT
TRBD1	TRBV24-1	TRBJ2-3	.	CATSDPGQGRTSTDTQYF	TGTGCCACCAGTGACCCGGGACAGGGGAGGACTAGCACAGATACGCAGTATTTT
.	TRBV5-6	TRBJ2-1	.	CASSLDSYNEQFF	TGTGCCAGCAGCTTGGACAGCTACAATGAGCAGTTCTTC
TRBD1	TRBV27	TRBJ1-3	.	CASQDRAAGNTIYF	TGTGCCAGCCAGGACAGGGCTGCTGGAAACACCATATATTTT
.	TRBV30	TRBJ2-1	.	CAWSIGTRNNEQFF	TGTGCCTGGAGTATCGGGACTCGGAATAATGAGCAGTTCTTC
TRBD1	TRBV6-2/TRBV6-3	TRBJ1-4	.	CASSFPGTGNEKLFF	TGTGCCAGCAGTTTTCCCGGGACAGGCAATGAAAAACTGTTTTTT
TRBD1	TRBV7-2	TRBJ2-7	.	CASSLATLTGVYEQYF	TGTGCCAGCAGCTTAGCGACCCTGACAGGGGTCTACGAGCAGTACTTC
TRBD1	TRBV28	TRBJ1-1	.	CASSLRTGSNTEAFF	TGTGCCAGCAGTCTTCGGACAGGGTCGAACACTGAAGCTTTCTTT
.	TRBV9	TRBJ1-4	.	CASSVGEGNEKLFF	TGTGCCAGCAGCGTAGGAGAGGGTAATGAAAAACTGTTTTTT
.	TRBV7-9	TRBJ2-2	.	CASSLAGYTGELFF	TGTGCCAGCAGCTTGGCGGGGTACACCGGGGAGCTGTTTTTT
.	TRBV7-2	TRBJ1-4	.	CASSLDVRSGKLFF	TGTGCCAGCAGCTTAGATGTGCGATCAGGAAAACTGTTTTTT
.	TRBV24-1	TRBJ2-4	.	CATSAGRAEKNIQYF	TGTGCCACCAGTGCGGGCAGGGCTGAAAAAAACATTCAGTACTTC
TRBD1	TRBV2	TRBJ1-2	.	CAIRDSEYGYTF	TGTGCCATCCGGGACAGTGAATATGGCTACACCTTC
TRBD1	TRBV29-1	TRBJ1-1	.	CSVGGQTMNTEAFF	TGCAGCGTTGGGGGACAGACTATGAACACTGAAGCTTTCTTT
TRBD1	TRBV10-1	TRBJ2-2	.	CASTPGGSGELFF	TGCGCCAGCACCCCAGGGGGATCCGGGGAGCTGTTTTTT
.	TRBV5-5	TRBJ2-1	few	CASSSAIVTEQFF	TGTGCCAGCAGCTCCGCAATAGTCACTGAGCAGTTCTTC
TRBD1	TRBV9	TRBJ2-4	.	CASSVAGTENIQYF	TGTGCCAGCAGCGTAGCCGGGACAGAAAACATTCAGTACTTC
.	TRBV5-1	TRBJ2-5	.	CASSLADKETQYF	TGCGCCAGCAGCTTAGCGGATAAAGAGACCCAGTACTTC
TRBD1	TRBV18	TRBJ2-2	.	CASSSDRATGELFF	TGTGCCAGCTCATCGGACAGGGCCACCGGGGAGCTGTTTTTT
.	TRBV6-5	TRBJ2-3	few	CASEGRPYGTQYF	TGTGCCAGCGAAGGCAGGCCGTATGGTACGCAGTATTTT
.	TRBV2	TRBJ1-5	.	CASSERVGPQHF	TGTGCCAGCAGTGAGCGCGTGGGCCCCCAGCATTTT
TRBD1	TRBV7-2	TRBJ1-2	.	CASSLSSGGTGVGYTF	TGTGCCAGCAGCTTATCGAGTGGCGGGACAGGGGTCGGCTACACCTTC
TRBD1	TRBV3-1/TRBV3-2	TRBJ1-2	.	CASSQTGGIGYTF	TGTGCCAGCAGCCAAACAGGGGGGATTGGCTACACCTTC
TRBD1	TRBV3-1/TRBV3-2	TRBJ1-2	.	CASSQATGSDGYTF	TGTGCCAGCAGCCAAGCGACAGGGTCCGATGGCTACACCTTC
TRBD2	TRBV18	TRBJ2-5	.	CASSPRVASGGAPETQYF	TGTGCCAGCTCACCACGAGTGGCGAGCGGGGGGGCCCCAGAGACCCAGTACTTC
TRBD2	TRBV3-1/TRBV3-2	TRBJ2-3	.	CASSQLPSGGTDTQYF	TGTGCCAGCAGCCAGCTGCCTAGCGGGGGTACAGATACGCAGTATTTT
.	TRBV5-1	TRBJ1-3	.	CASSLGQGYGNTIYF	TGCGCCAGCAGCTTGGGCCAGGGTTATGGAAACACCATATATTTT
TRBD2	TRBV3-1/TRBV3-2	TRBJ2-1	.	CASSRRGGYEQFF	TGTGCCAGCAGCCGGCGGGGGGGGTATGAGCAGTTCTTC
.	TRBV6-5	TRBJ1-6	.	CASSDRGYSPLHF	TGTGCCAGCAGCGATCGGGGTTATTCACCCCTCCACTTT
.	TRBV24-1	TRBJ2-2	.	CATSDLEARTGELFF	TGTGCCACCAGTGATTTGGAAGCGCGCACCGGGGAGCTGTTTTTT
.	TRBV5-1	TRBJ1-4	.	CASSLYSTPEKLFF	TGCGCCAGCAGCTTGTACAGCACCCCTGAAAAACTGTTTTTT
TRBD2	TRBV12-3/TRBV12-4	TRBJ2-3	.	CASRGLAPQYF	TGTGCCAGCAGAGGACTAGCCCCGCAGTATTTT
.	TRBV4-3	TRBJ2-2	few	CASSQDRRIGELFF	TGCGCCAGCAGCCAAGATCGCAGGATCGGGGAGCTGTTTTTT
.	TRBV6-2/TRBV6-3	TRBJ1-1	once	CASSYQRGGTEAFF	TGTGCCAGCAGTTACCAGCGGGGGGGCACTGAAGCTTTCTTT
.	TRBV10-3	TRBJ1-1	few	CATWLGQGNTEAFF	TGTGCCACATGGCTGGGGCAGGGAAACACTGAAGCTTTCTTT
.	TRBV18	TRBJ2-2	.	CASSPLTLGTGELFF	TGTGCCAGCTCACCACTCACCCTCGGGACCGGGGAGCTGTTTTTT
TRBD1	TRBV3-1/TRBV3-2	TRBJ2-4	.	CASSQLTGLNIQYF	TGTGCCAGCAGCCAACTGACAGGGTTAAACATTCAGTACTTC
.	TRBV12-3/TRBV12-4	TRBJ2-2	.	CASSRNTGELFF	TGTGCCAGCAGCCGGAACACCGGGGAGCTGTTTTTT
.	TRBV29-1	TRBJ2-5	.	CSVEPLEGETQYF	TGCAGCGTTGAACCCCTCGAGGGAGAGACCCAGTACTTC
.	TRBV30	TRBJ1-4	few	CAWTNPGGSNEKLFF	TGTGCCTGGACTAACCCCGGGGGATCTAATGAAAAACTGTTTTTT
.	TRBV5-5	TRBJ2-5	.	CASSAGILQETQYF	TGTGCCAGCAGCGCGGGTATCCTGCAAGAGACCCAGTACTTC
.	TRBV7-9	TRBJ2-7	.	CASSRDYREQYF	TGTGCCAGCAGCCGGGATTATAGGGAGCAGTACTTC
TRBD1	TRBV2	TRBJ2-7	.	CASSYQQGTRGEQYF	TGTGCCAGCAGTTACCAACAGGGGACCCGAGGCGAGCAGTACTTC
TRBD1	TRBV7-9	TRBJ1-1	medium-sized	CASSPQGDTEAFF	TGTGCCAGCAGCCCCCAGGGGGATACTGAAGCTTTCTTT
TRBD1	TRBV7-3	TRBJ2-2	.	CASSTGTATGELFF	TGTGCCAGCAGCACCGGGACAGCCACCGGGGAGCTGTTTTTT
TRBD1	TRBV27	TRBJ1-5	.	CASKKTGDGQPQHF	TGTGCCAGCAAAAAGACAGGGGACGGTCAGCCCCAGCATTTT
TRBD1	TRBV6-4	TRBJ1-6	.	CASRGQAGSPLHF	TGTGCCAGCAGGGGACAGGCTGGTTCACCCCTCCACTTT
.	TRBV5-1	TRBJ2-7	.	CASSLDPGYDEQYF	TGCGCCAGCAGCTTGGATCCAGGGTACGACGAGCAGTACTTC
.	TRBV12-3/TRBV12-4	TRBJ2-4	.	CASSLLGARYF	TGTGCCAGCAGTTTATTGGGGGCTAGGTACTTC
.	TRBV18	TRBJ2-5	.	CASSPPTAQETQYF	TGTGCCAGCTCACCCCCGACAGCCCAAGAGACCCAGTACTTC
TRBD1	TRBV7-6	TRBJ2-6	few	CASSSQGAGRGANVLTF	TGTGCCAGCAGCTCTCAGGGGGCCGGCCGCGGGGCCAACGTCCTGACTTTC
.	TRBV6-6	TRBJ2-5	.	CASSYGAAGETQYF	TGTGCCAGCAGTTACGGAGCCGCGGGGGAGACCCAGTACTTC
TRBD2	TRBV4-3	TRBJ2-7	.	CASSQVWRGGYEQYF	TGCGCCAGCAGCCAAGTATGGCGGGGGGGCTACGAGCAGTACTTC
.	TRBV3-1/TRBV3-2	TRBJ1-1	.	CASSQVGQMNTEAFF	TGTGCCAGCAGCCAAGTTGGACAGATGAACACTGAAGCTTTCTTT
.	TRBV5-8	TRBJ2-1	.	CASSPGWGGRTGYNEQFF	TGTGCCAGCAGCCCCGGCTGGGGTGGAAGGACTGGGTACAATGAGCAGTTCTTC